This entry concerns a single T cell receptor beta chain. This clone was seen more than once but under ten times. Its target antigen remains unknown. Per-base qualities were not stored, and no clone one base away is much larger. Using the deep immunoSEQ assay, multiplex PCR amplified TCR CDR3 regions from genomic DNA. Genomic DNA extracted from each cell subset was distributed evenly over all wells of several immunoSEQ 96-well plates, and each plate served as one replicate. For sorted subsets, around 200 ng genomic DNA, equal to some 28,000 T cell genomes, was loaded into each replicate PCR. Purified libraries were quantified with a Qubit 3.0 fluorometer, sized on a Bioanalyzer 2100, and re-quantified with the KAPA Library Quantification kit. Every immunoSEQ 96-well plate was sequenced on a dedicated single-read 150-cycle Illumina NextSeq 550 flow cell. Per the source publication's procedure: Because the immunoSEQ output included only junctional sequences and no quality scores, the filtering could not be the same as the filtering used for full-length reads. To assign V/J genes and CDR3, sequences were annotated against IMGT germline references using PyIR, a Python wrapper for IgBLAST v1.9. Reads with weak V/J assignments (E-value above 1e-6), missing CDR3, stop codons, out-of-frame junctions, or ambiguous translated residues were removed. V3J clonotypes were defined by identical inferred V gene, J gene, and CDR3 amino acid sequence. The percentage overlap between two repertoires was calculated by dividing the number of shared unique clonotypes by the size of the smaller repertoire. Three approaches were used to assess repertoire richness: RTK rarefaction, the Chao1 estimator, and Recon v2.1 estimates of unobserved clonotypes. For all TCRbeta clonotypes obtained by the gDNA method from several donors, generation probabilities were computed with OLGA. TCRdb holds this immuneACCESS table with in-frame rearrangements only. Some clones are missing; in checked studies, unresolved V genes explain under half, and the rest has no known cause. V and J calls plus clone size are reproduced from that table; the DNA served to infer D and trimming. For this sample there are some 980,000 clones; 60% to 85% appear just once. The ten largest account for approximately 1.5% of the sample.

This entry belongs to a study of shared clonotypes between healthy human individuals (TCRdb year 2020). Describing the broader study: A couple of women and three men aged 18 to 49 years were included in the cohort. Per donor, three plates each were used for CD4 naive and CD4 memory, two for CD8 naive, and one for CD8 memory. To estimate repertoire size and how much clonotype sharing occurs between individuals, the study deeply sequenced the blood TCR repertoires of five healthy adults. To increase sequencing depth and limit assay-specific biases, TCR repertoire library preparation and sequencing were carried out by different laboratories using diverse techniques. Per donor, leukapheresis produced somewhere between about 0.94 and 9.5 billion PBMCs. Study-wide conclusions, independent of this receptor: Because the study included a small number of donors, the genetic and exposure-history diversity represented was limited. Pairwise subsampling indicated that sequencing depth was expected to affect the degree of clonotype sharing among donors. When a few donors were compared, the shared fraction of clonotypes was around 5.1% for naive CD4, approximately 3.5% for naive CD8, 2.3% for memory CD4, and around 0.4% for memory CD8. Incomplete sequencing was indicated by rarefaction of sorted-subset datasets, despite the large sequencing depth. Compared with non-shared clonotypes, the clonotypes found in all four sorted-subset donors had higher generation probabilities. Naive subsets generally had larger estimated clonotype richness than memory subsets did. Sampling was restricted to blood, and TCR repertoires in tissues likely differ from the TCR repertoires found in blood.

Healthy HIV-negative adults with no recently reported acute infections or vaccinations were included as donors. Only Caucasian adults living in Nashville, Tennessee, USA were represented among the donors. CD4+ T cells were enriched through magnetic negative selection, after which naive cells were positively selected on CD45RA and the remaining negative fraction served as the memory subset. Blood was obtained by leukapheresis, after which PBMCs were separated by Ficoll-Histopaque density gradient centrifugation and cryopreserved in liquid nitrogen vapor phase. Purity and quantity of every magnetically sorted T cell population were checked by analytical flow cytometry. Genomic DNA was isolated from each sorted fraction and quantified by UV absorbance on a Nanodrop 2000c. The germline V gene yields ENHRY for CDR1 and SYGVKD for CDR2. V sheds 3 bases and J sheds 0 bases, leaving 9 bases between their ends. Taken from cysteine to phenylalanine, the CDR3 has 15 residues. Only the CDR3 part of the read is kept: 45 bases, read in frame from the first base.

This receptor was taken from a man between 18 and 29 years old in good health. Sequenced: memory CD4+ T cells sorted from blood. Taken with the paper, the label for cell subset or site translates to: CD45RA-negative fraction. The chain was built from TRBV10-3 and TRBJ1-3; the D gene identity is not certain. CDR3 protein: CAISEGISSGNTIYF. The DNA sequence reads TGTGCCATCAGTGAAGGGATAAGCTCTGGAAACACCATATATTTT.